This entry describes one T cell receptor (beta chain). As yet, its antigen is unknown. UMI-labeled 5' RACE yielded the TRB cDNA libraries. For each CDR3 protein, TCRdb gives one entry from its re-call of the 5' RACE reads, without DNA. This listing includes 140,000 to 150,000 distinct CDR3 sequences. These data are taken from a study of CXCR3-negative and CXCR3-positive naive CD8 T cells. Across the study: There were 140 million or so TRB reads altogether, and each library had about 1.5 +/- 0.3 million of them.

The CDR3 runs 16 residues. Germline-derived CDR1 and CDR2 are LGHNA and YNFKEQ. Whole-study results and caveats: TRBV-TRBJ usage was similar across naive CXCR3 subsets but distinct in memory cells. CXCR3-positive naive cells carried more hydrophobic TRB CDR3s than CXCR3-negative ones.

V is TRBV4-2 and J is TRBJ2-5; TCRdb gives TRBD1 as the D gene, but with no DNA this cannot be confirmed. The sequence derives from a human donor in good health. Some clones in this sample may be carry-over from other donors' samples. The sequenced material came from naive CXCR3+ CD8+ T cells from blood. Sample subset: CD45RO-CCR7+CD27+CD95- naive CD8+ T cells expressing CXCR3 (TNR3+). The CDR3 protein is CASSHGGQGMEETQYF.